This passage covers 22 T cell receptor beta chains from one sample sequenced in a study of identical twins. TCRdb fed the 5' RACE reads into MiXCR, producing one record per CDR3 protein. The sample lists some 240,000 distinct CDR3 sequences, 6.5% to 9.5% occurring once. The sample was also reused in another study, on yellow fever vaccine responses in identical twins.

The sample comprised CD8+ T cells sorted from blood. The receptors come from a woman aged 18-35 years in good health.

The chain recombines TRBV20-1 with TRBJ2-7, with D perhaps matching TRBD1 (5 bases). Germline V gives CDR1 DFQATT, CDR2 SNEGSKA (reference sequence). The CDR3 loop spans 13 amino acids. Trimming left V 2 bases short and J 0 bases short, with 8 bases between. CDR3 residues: CSARQGISYEQYF. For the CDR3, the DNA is TGCAGTGCTAGACAGGGAATCTCCTACGAGCAGTACTTC.

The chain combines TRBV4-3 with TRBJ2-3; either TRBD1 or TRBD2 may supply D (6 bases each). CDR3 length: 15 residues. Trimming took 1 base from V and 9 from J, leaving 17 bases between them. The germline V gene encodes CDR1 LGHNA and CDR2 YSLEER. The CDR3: CASSQGGAISATQYF. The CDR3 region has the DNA TGCGCCAGCAGCCAAGGGGGGGCTATCAGTGCCACGCAGTATTTT.

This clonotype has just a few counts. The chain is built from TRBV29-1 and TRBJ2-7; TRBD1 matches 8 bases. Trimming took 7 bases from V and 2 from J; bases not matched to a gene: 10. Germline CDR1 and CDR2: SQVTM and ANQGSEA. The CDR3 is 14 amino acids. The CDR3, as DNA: TGCAGCGGATATGTCGGACAGGGAACCTACGAGCAGTACTTC. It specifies CSGYVGQGTYEQYF.

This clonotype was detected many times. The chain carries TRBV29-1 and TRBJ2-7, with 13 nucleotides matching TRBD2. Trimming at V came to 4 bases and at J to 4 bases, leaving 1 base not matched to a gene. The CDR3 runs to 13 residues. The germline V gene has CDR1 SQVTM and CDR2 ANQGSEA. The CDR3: CSVGTSGSYEQYF. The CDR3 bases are TGCAGCGTTGGGACTAGCGGGAGTTACGAGCAGTACTTC.

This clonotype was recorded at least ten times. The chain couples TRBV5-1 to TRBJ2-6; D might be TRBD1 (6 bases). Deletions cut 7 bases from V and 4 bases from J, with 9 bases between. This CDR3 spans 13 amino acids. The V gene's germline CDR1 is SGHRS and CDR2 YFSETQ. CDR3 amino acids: CASQGYGANVLTF. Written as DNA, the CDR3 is TGCGCCAGCCAGGGGTACGGGGCCAACGTCCTGACTTTC.

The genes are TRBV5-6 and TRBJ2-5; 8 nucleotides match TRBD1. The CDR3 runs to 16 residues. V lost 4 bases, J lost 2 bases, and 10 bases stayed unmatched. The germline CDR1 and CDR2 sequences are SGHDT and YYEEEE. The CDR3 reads CASSATGGLGQETQYF. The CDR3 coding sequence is TGTGCCAGCAGCGCCACAGGGGGATTGGGACAAGAGACCCAGTACTTC.

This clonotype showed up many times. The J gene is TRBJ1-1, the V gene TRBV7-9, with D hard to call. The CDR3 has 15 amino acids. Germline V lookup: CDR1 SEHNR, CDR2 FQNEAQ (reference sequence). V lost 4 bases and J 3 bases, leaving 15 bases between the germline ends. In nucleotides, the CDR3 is TGTGCCAGCAGCTCCGGAAGAGGGTTGGACACTGAAGCTTTCTTT. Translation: CASSSGRGLDTEAFF.

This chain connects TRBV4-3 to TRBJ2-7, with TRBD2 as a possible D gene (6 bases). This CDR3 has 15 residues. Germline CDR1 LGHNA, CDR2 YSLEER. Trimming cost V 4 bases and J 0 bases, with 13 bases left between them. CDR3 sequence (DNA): TGCGCCAGCAGCCCCGGGACTTCCTTCTCCTACGAGCAGTACTTC. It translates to CASSPGTSFSYEQYF.

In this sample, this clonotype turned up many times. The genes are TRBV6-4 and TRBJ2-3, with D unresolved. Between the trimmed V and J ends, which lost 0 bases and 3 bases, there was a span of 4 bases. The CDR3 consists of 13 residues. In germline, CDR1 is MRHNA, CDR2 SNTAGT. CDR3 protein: CASSDSVTDTQYF. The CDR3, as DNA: TGTGCCAGCAGTGACTCGGTGACAGATACGCAGTATTTT.

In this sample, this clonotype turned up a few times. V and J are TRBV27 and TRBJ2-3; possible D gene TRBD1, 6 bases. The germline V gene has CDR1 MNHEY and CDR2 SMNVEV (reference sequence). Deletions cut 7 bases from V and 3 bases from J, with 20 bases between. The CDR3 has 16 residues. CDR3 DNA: TGTGCCAGCATTCCCCTTTTAGGACAGCCAACAGATACGCAGTATTTT. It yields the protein CASIPLLGQPTDTQYF.

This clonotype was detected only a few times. Written as DNA, the CDR3 is TGTGCCAGCAGCTTAGATTGGGGGGACAGTCGGGAGACCCAGTACTTC. As protein: CASSLDWGDSRETQYF. The chain has TRBV11-2 and TRBJ2-5; TRBD1 is a possible D gene (7 bases). The germline gives CDR1 SGHAT, CDR2 FQNNGV. Trimming removed 0 bases at V and 5 bases at J, with 16 bases between. This CDR3 has 16 amino acids.

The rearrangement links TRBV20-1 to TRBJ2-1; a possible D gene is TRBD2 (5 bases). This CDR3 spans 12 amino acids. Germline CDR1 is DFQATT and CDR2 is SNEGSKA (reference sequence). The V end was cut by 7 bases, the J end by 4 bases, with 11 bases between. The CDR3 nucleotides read TGCAGTGGGGCGGGCTATTACAATGAGCAGTTCTTC. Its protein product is CSGAGYYNEQFF.

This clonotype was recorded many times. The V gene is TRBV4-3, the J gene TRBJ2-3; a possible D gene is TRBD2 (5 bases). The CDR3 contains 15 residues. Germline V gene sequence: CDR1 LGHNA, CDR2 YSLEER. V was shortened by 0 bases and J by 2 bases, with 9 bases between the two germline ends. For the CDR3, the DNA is TGCGCCAGCAGCCAAGAAGGCGGGTCCACAGATACGCAGTATTTT. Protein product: CASSQEGGSTDTQYF.

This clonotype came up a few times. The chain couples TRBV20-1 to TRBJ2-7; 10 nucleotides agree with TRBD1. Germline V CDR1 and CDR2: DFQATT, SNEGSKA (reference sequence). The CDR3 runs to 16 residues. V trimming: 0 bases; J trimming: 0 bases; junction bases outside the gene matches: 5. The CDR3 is CSARDLGQGFSYEQYF. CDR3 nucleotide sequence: TGCAGTGCTAGAGATTTGGGACAGGGGTTCTCCTACGAGCAGTACTTC.

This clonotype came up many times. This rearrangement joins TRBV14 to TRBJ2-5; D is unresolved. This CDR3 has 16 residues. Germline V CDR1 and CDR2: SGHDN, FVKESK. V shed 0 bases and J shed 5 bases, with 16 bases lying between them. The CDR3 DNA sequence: TGTGCCAGCAGCCAAGATTTAAACGCCGAGGCGGAGACCCAGTACTTC. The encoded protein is CASSQDLNAEAETQYF. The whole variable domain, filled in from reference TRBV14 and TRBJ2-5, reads EAGVTQFPSHSVIEKGQTVTLRCDPISGHDNLYWYRRVMGKEIKFLLHFVKESKQDESGMPNNRFLAERTGGTYSTLKVQPAELEDSGVYFCASSQDLNAEAETQYFGPGTRLLVL.

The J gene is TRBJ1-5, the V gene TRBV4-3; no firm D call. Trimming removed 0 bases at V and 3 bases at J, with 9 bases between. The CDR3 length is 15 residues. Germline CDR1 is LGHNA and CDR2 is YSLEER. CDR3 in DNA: TGCGCCAGCAGCCAAGACTCGGGGAACAATCAGCCCCAGCATTTT. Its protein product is CASSQDSGNNQPQHF.

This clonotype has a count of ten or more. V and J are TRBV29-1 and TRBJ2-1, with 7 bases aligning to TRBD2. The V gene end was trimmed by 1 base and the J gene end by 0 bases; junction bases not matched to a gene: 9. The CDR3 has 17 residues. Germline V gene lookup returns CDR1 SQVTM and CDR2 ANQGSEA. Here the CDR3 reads CSVEGLAATGSYNEQFF. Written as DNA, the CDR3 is TGCAGCGTTGAAGGTCTAGCGGCCACCGGCTCCTACAATGAGCAGTTCTTC.

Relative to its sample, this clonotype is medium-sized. The CDR3, as DNA: TGCAGCGTTGAATCTAGCGGCCGATCCTACGAGCAGTACTTC. Amino acid sequence: CSVESSGRSYEQYF. The gene calls are TRBV29-1 and TRBJ2-7, with TRBD2 matching 7 bases. The germline CDR1 and CDR2 sequences are SQVTM and ANQGSEA. This CDR3 comprises 14 residues. Trimming at V came to 2 bases and at J to 1 base, leaving 5 bases not matched to a gene.

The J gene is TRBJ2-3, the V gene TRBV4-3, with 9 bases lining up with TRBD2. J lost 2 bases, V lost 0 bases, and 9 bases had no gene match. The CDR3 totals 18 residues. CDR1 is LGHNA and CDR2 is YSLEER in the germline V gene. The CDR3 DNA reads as TGCGCCAGCAGCCAAGACACTCGGCTAGCGGGACCCACAGATACGCAGTATTTT. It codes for CASSQDTRLAGPTDTQYF.

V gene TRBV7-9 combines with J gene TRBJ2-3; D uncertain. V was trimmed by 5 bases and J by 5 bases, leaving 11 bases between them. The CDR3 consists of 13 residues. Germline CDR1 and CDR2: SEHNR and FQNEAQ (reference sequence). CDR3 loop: CASSPPVGDTQYF. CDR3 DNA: TGTGCCAGCAGCCCCCCTGTCGGAGATACGCAGTATTTT.

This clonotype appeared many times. The CDR3 sequence: CASSQDAGGPTDTQYF. The CDR3, as DNA: TGTGCCAGCAGCCAAGATGCGGGAGGGCCGACAGATACGCAGTATTTT. This chain joins TRBV3-1 and TRBJ2-3; 9 positions agree with TRBD2. Germline CDR1 is LGHDT and CDR2 is YNNKEL (reference sequence). V trimming: 0 bases; J trimming: 3 bases; junction bases outside the gene matches: 4. This CDR3 has 16 residues.

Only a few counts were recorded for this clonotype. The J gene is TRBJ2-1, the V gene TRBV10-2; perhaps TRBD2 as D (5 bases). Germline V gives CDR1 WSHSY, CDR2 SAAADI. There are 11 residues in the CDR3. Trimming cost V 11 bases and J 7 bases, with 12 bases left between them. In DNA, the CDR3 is TGCGCCGGAGGTAATTTAAATGAGCAGTTCTTC. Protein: CAGGNLNEQFF.